What follows is one TCR beta chain and its context. As originally analysed: Amplification of reference gene primers provided the estimated nucleated cell counts. Libraries were prepared by immunoSEQ multiplex PCR; TCRdb keeps only in-frame clonotypes and omits some of them. That table furnishes V, J and clone size, whereas the DNA furnished D and trimming. This sample has approximately 100,000 clones, with around 84% found just once. This record comes from a study of blood T cell repertoires in COVID-19. The length of the CDR3 is 15 residues. Germline V gene sequence: CDR1 LGHNA, CDR2 YSLEER. The V end lost 0 bases, the J end lost 0 bases, and 9 bases lay between the germline ends.

The clonotype originates from a woman in her 70s with active or convalescent COVID-19. The chain links TRBV4-3 to TRBJ2-7; no clear D. The sample taken for sequencing was peripheral blood. The CDR3 coding sequence is TGCGCCAGCAGCCAAGATCCCTTAAACTCCTACGAGCAGTACTTC. It is translated as CASSQDPLNSYEQYF.